The following is a T cell receptor beta chain sequence with its context. What it recognizes is unknown. Produced via immunoSEQ multiplex PCR; TCRdb's table is partial and in-frame only. The table records some 120,000 clones, 85% to 90% of them present only once. These data are taken from a study of T cell responses to AZD1222 COVID-19 vaccine. Germline CDR1 is KGHSH and CDR2 is LQKENI. The CDR3 is made up of 15 amino acids. V was shortened by 2 bases and J by 0 bases, with 10 bases between the two germline ends. Findings of the study overall: It was only after the peak T cell response that any repertoires were sampled.

The sample consisted of peripheral blood, taken on day 0 of AZD1222 vaccination. The sequence was collected from an adult in good health. The chain employs TRBV18 and TRBJ1-1; unclear D gene. The CDR3 region is CASSPAMTMNTEAFF. CDR3 in DNA: TGTGCCAGCTCACCAGCGATGACCATGAACACTGAAGCTTTCTTT. Filled out from reference TRBV18 and TRBJ1-1, the complete variable domain reads NAGVMQNPRHLVRRRGQEARLRCSPMKGHSHVYWYRQLPEEGLKFMVYLQKENIIDESGMPKERFSAEFPKEGPSILRIQQVVRGDSAAYFCASSPAMTMNTEAFFGQGTRLTVV.